This T cell receptor beta chain emerged from a study of T cell changes during pregnancy in multiple sclerosis. The germline V gene encodes CDR1 SGDLS and CDR2 YYNGEE. The V end was cut by 0 bases, the J end by 14 bases, with 17 bases between. The CDR3 runs to 13 residues. Clones were read by immunoSEQ multiplex PCR, and TCRdb kept only the in-frame ones, dropping some. The table includes roughly 30,000 clones, under 90% detected once. The rearrangement joins TRBV9 to TRBJ1-2; D might be TRBD1 (5 bases). The sample was CD4+ T cells from peripheral blood mononuclear cells, taken in the first trimester of pregnancy. This TCR was recovered from a female donor in good health, enrolled as a control in a pregnancy study. CDR3 sequence (DNA): TGTGCCAGCAGCGTAGACGGACAAAAATTGGGGACCTTC. Protein product: CASSVDGQKLGTF. Together with reference TRBV9 and TRBJ1-2, the CDR3 gives the full variable domain: DSGVTQTPKHLITATGQRVTLRCSPRSGDLSVYWYQQSLDQGLQFLIQYYNGEERAKGNILERFSAQQFPDLHSELNLSSLELGDSALYFCASSVDGQKLGTFGSGTRLTVV.